One and the same sample provided the 32 T cell receptor beta chains below, sequenced in a study of CD8+CD57+ T cells in acquired aplastic anemia. The use of genomic DNA as template underpinned the TCR beta VDJ and CDR3 profiling. Using its own MiXCR run on the reads, TCRdb lists one record per CDR3 protein. The sample records 180,000 or so distinct CDR3 sequences, 63% being singletons. Only patients with CD8+CD57+ cell expansion on flow cytometry were chosen for sequencing. Sequencing used sorted CD4+, CD8+, or CD8+CD57+ T cells (not recorded which) from PBMCs. The receptors were sampled from a human donor with aplastic anemia.

This sequence joins TRBV25-1 and TRBJ2-7; D not certain. The CDR3 loop spans 12 amino acids. Germline V gene data show CDR1 as MGHDK and CDR2 as SYGVNS. Trimming shortened V by 4 bases and J by 5 bases, and 9 bases separated the two germline ends. The CDR3 nucleotides are TGTGCCAGCAGTGCAGGTCCCCACGAGCAGTACTTC. It codes for CASSAGPHEQYF.

This clonotype was counted ten times or more. The chain links TRBV12-3 or TRBV12-4 to TRBJ2-5; no reliable D call. Trimming cost V 6 bases and J 13 bases, with 24 bases left between them. CDR3 length: 14 residues. This CDR3 reads CASSSLLGPEDRYF. DNA for the CDR3: TGTGCCAGCAGCTCACTCCTAGGCCCCGAAGACCGGTACTTC.

As regards this clonotype: A read error may explain this, as a much larger clone is one base away. The CDR3 nucleotides read TGTGCCAGCAGTGACACACCGAACACTGAAGCTTCCTTT. Translation gives CASSDTPNTEASF. The chain uses TRBV6-4 and TRBJ1-1; the D is unclear. The CDR3 covers 13 residues. CDR1 is MRHNA and CDR2 is SNTAGT in the germline V gene.

The chain couples TRBV7-8 to TRBJ1-1; weak D call: TRBD1 (5 bases). V was trimmed by 5 bases and J by 4 bases, leaving 14 bases between them. Germline loops: CDR1 SGHVS, CDR2 FQNEAQ. CDR3 length: 14 residues. Written as DNA, the CDR3 is TGTGCCAGCAGCCTACTCACCAGGGCCACTGAAGCTTTCTTT. This codes for CASSLLTRATEAFF.

This clonotype was seen more than once but under ten times. The chain couples TRBV2 to TRBJ2-2, with TRBD1 identical over 9 bases. CDR1 and CDR2 from the germline V gene are SNHLY and FYNNEI. Germline trimming cut 5 bases from V and 5 bases from J; bases unmatched to any gene: 6. The CDR3 runs 15 residues. CDR3 nucleotide sequence: TGTGCCAGCAGTCCTGGGACAGGGAGTACCGGGGAGCTGTTTTTT. Protein sequence: CASSPGTGSTGELFF.

The chain couples TRBV7-2 to TRBJ2-7, with D possibly matching TRBD1 (6 bases). CDR3 length equals 15 residues. Germline V gene sequence: CDR1 SGHTA, CDR2 FQGNSA. With 5 bases removed from V and 3 bases from J, the gap between germline ends came to 17 bases. The CDR3 protein is CASSALGQRLYEQYF. CDR3 sequence (DNA): TGTGCCAGCAGCGCGTTAGGACAGCGCCTCTACGAGCAGTACTTC.

The CDR3 DNA sequence: TGTGCCAGCAGGAAAAAGACTAGTTTGTACGAGCAGTACTTC. Amino acids: CASRKKTSLYEQYF. This sequence joins TRBV7-3 and TRBJ2-7, with a weak D call TRBD2 (6 bases). CDR1 SGHTA and CDR2 FQGTGA come from the germline V gene. The length of the CDR3 is 14 residues. The V end was cut by 6 bases, the J end by 4 bases, with 16 bases between.

This clonotype was seen many times. The chain employs TRBV11-2 and TRBJ2-5, with a tentative D call TRBD2 (6 bases). Germline assignment: CDR1 SGHAT and CDR2 FQNNGV. The CDR3 is 14 residues long. V was pared by 5 bases and J by 4 bases, with 14 bases between. CDR3 region: CASSHWGDPETQYF. The CDR3 coding sequence is TGTGCCAGCAGCCACTGGGGGGACCCAGAGACCCAGTACTTC.

The CDR3 spells CASSSFGELFF. The CDR3 coding sequence is TGTGCCAGCAGTTCGTTCGGGGAGCTGTTTTTT. The rearrangement links TRBV6-4 to TRBJ2-2; D remains unclear. This CDR3 has 11 amino acids. Trimming removed 5 bases at V and 7 bases at J, with 5 bases between. Germline values: CDR1 MRHNA, CDR2 SNTAGT.

This clonotype turned up a few times. The chain carries TRBV6-6 and TRBJ2-1; 9 bases are a match to TRBD2. The CDR3 has 16 residues. Trimming took 6 bases from V and 4 from J; bases not matched to a gene: 10. CDR1 is MNHNY, CDR2 SVGAGI, per germline (reference sequence). For the CDR3, the DNA is TGTGCCAGCAGATCTAGTCTAGCGGGGAGATACAATGAGCAGTTCTTC. Protein: CASRSSLAGRYNEQFF.

This clonotype was detected many times. The chain's CDR3 is CSVEDTGSRGTEAFF. The CDR3 nucleotides read TGCAGCGTTGAAGATACAGGGTCTCGGGGCACTGAAGCTTTCTTT. The rearrangement links TRBV29-1 to TRBJ1-1; D possibly corresponds to TRBD1 (6 bases). CDR3 length: 15 residues. V lost 0 bases and J 4 bases, leaving 15 bases between the germline ends. Germline CDR1 SQVTM, CDR2 ANQGSEA.

This clonotype was detected once. J is TRBJ1-3 and V is TRBV9, with 9 nucleotides matching TRBD1. Germline V gives CDR1 SGDLS, CDR2 YYNGEE. There are 17 residues in the CDR3. With 0 bases clipped from V and 3 bases from J, the junction kept 7 bases outside the gene matches. The CDR3, as DNA: TGTGCCAGCAGCGTAGATTCACAGGGGGCGTATGGAAACACCATATATTTT. Translated: CASSVDSQGAYGNTIYF.

The chain has TRBV29-1 and TRBJ2-7; 10 bases are shared with TRBD1. Germline V CDR1 and CDR2: SQVTM, ANQGSEA. J was trimmed by 4 bases and V by 5 bases; bases with no gene match: 8. The CDR3 spans 14 residues. As DNA, the CDR3 is TGCAGCGTTACCCGGGGGACAGGGGTTTACGAGCAGTACTTC. Amino acid sequence: CSVTRGTGVYEQYF.

This clonotype was observed a handful of times. This chain links TRBV2 with TRBJ2-7; D may match TRBD1 or TRBD2 (5 bases each). Germline V gene sequence: CDR1 SNHLY, CDR2 FYNNEI. There are 14 residues in the CDR3. The V end lost 6 bases, the J end lost 7 bases, and 19 bases lay between the germline ends. CDR3 protein: CASSLPGRQLEQYF. CDR3 nucleotides: TGTGCCAGCAGCCTCCCGGGACGGCAGCTTGAGCAGTACTTC.

V usage is TRBV7-8 and J usage is TRBJ2-7; a possible D gene is TRBD1 (6 bases). Between the trimmed V and J ends, which lost 6 bases and 9 bases, there was a span of 21 bases. The length of the CDR3 is 14 residues. CDR1 and CDR2 (germline): SGHVS, FQNEAQ. This CDR3 is CASSPKVHRDVQYF. Written as DNA, the CDR3 is TGTGCCAGCAGTCCAAAGGTCCACAGGGATGTGCAGTACTTC.

The chain uses TRBV9 and TRBJ1-6; maybe TRBD1 (5 bases). The CDR3 runs to 14 residues. V was shortened by 0 bases and J by 9 bases, with 10 bases between the two germline ends. Germline V gene data show CDR1 as SGDLS and CDR2 as YYNGEE. Here the CDR3 reads CASSVDWGSSPLHF. DNA of the CDR3: TGTGCCAGCAGCGTAGACTGGGGGTCTTCACCCCTCCACTTT.

This clonotype was picked up a small number of times. The V gene is TRBV5-6, the J gene TRBJ1-6; perhaps TRBD1 as D (6 bases). This CDR3 has 16 residues. V was shortened by 0 bases and J by 6 bases, with 13 bases between the two germline ends. From germline, CDR1 is SGHDT and CDR2 YYEEEE. The CDR3 region is CASSLAGQGTNSPLHF. CDR3 coding DNA: TGTGCCAGCAGCTTGGCGGGTCAGGGGACTAATTCACCCCTCCACTTT. The full variable domain, rest sourced from reference TRBV5-6 and TRBJ1-6, is DAGVTQSPTHLIKTRGQQVTLRCSPKSGHDTVSWYQQALGQGPQFIFQYYEEEERQRGNFPDRFSGHQFPNYSSELNVNALLLGDSALYLCASSLAGQGTNSPLHFGNGTRLTVT.

This chain links TRBV4-2 with TRBJ1-2; no firm D call. The germline V gene has CDR1 LGHNA and CDR2 YNFKEQ. The CDR3 contains 13 residues. Between the trimmed V and J ends, which lost 4 bases and 8 bases, there was a span of 14 bases. CDR3 DNA: TGTGCCAGCAGCCCATCCGAGGGAGAGGGCTACACCTTC. Translation: CASSPSEGEGYTF.

As for this clonotype: It may be a read error: a sequence one base away is much more abundant. The V call is TRBV5-1, the J call TRBJ2-1; D remains unclear. The CDR3 contains 16 residues. Germline V gene sequence: CDR1 SGHRS, CDR2 YFSETQ. This CDR3 is CASSHVGQTSHNEQFF. In DNA form, the CDR3 reads TGCGCCAGCAGCCACGTCGGTCAGACCTCCCACAATGAGCAGTTCTTC.

V and J are TRBV7-2 and TRBJ2-7; a weak D match, TRBD2 (6 bases). Germline values: CDR1 SGHTA, CDR2 FQGNSA. The V and J ends lost 5 bases and 7 bases respectively, with 18 bases between them. This CDR3 has 14 residues. The CDR3 nucleotides read TGTGCCAGCAGCGCACCGGGGCGGGGTCTGGAGCAGTACTTC. Protein product: CASSAPGRGLEQYF.

V gene TRBV2 combines with J gene TRBJ2-4, with 10 positions matching TRBD2. V was clipped by 4 bases and J by 11 bases; unmatched bases: 11. The CDR3 runs 15 residues. Germline V gene data show CDR1 as SNHLY and CDR2 as FYNNEI. CDR3 residues: CASSVTSGVGNVQYF. The CDR3 nucleotides read TGTGCCAGCAGTGTAACTAGCGGGGTGGGGAACGTTCAGTACTTC.

The chain is built from TRBV19 and TRBJ1-1; no firm D call. CDR1 LNHDA and CDR2 SQIVND come from the germline V gene (reference sequence). V lost 8 bases to trimming and J lost 0 bases, with 13 bases between them. This CDR3 has 14 amino acids. DNA of the CDR3: TGTGCCAGTGCCGCCGGGCAGTTGAACACTGAAGCTTTCTTT. Translated, it gives CASAAGQLNTEAFF.

The chain recombines TRBV5-1 with TRBJ2-3; TRBD1 is a possible D gene (5 bases). CDR3 size: 14 residues. V was pared by 0 bases and J by 4 bases, with 9 bases between. The germline CDR1 and CDR2 sequences are SGHRS and YFSETQ. The CDR3 DNA reads as TGCGCCAGCAGCTTGGCGCAGGGTCCAGATACGCAGTATTTT. Translation: CASSLAQGPDTQYF.

The rearrangement links TRBV19 to TRBJ1-6, with TRBD1 as a possible D gene (6 bases). Trimming took 5 bases from V and 10 from J, leaving 18 bases between them. Germline V gives CDR1 LNHDA, CDR2 SQIVND (reference sequence). This CDR3 has 15 amino acids. CDR3 residues: CASSSGQTRGSPLHF. As DNA, the CDR3 is TGTGCCAGTAGTTCCGGACAGACCAGGGGCTCACCCCTCCACTTT.

In regard to this clonotype: A junction end diverges from the germline sequence, so it may reflect a read error. The chain carries TRBV5-1 and TRBJ2-7; D might be TRBD1 (6 bases). CDR3 length: 14 amino acids. Looked up from germline, CDR1 is SGHRS and CDR2 is YFSETQ. Here the CDR3 DNA reads TGTGCCAGCAGCTGGCTACAACAGGGCTACGAGCAGTACTTC. It encodes CASSWLQQGYEQYF. The whole variable domain, remainder taken from reference TRBV5-1 and TRBJ2-7, is KAGVTQTPRYLIKTRGQQVTLSCSPISGHRSVSWYQQTPGQGLQFLFEYFSETQRNKGNFPGRFSGRQFSNSRSEMNVSTLELGDSALYLCASSWLQQGYEQYFGPGTRLTVT.

The rearrangement joins TRBV4-3 to TRBJ1-5; no firm D call. The CDR3 totals 13 residues. Germline assignment: CDR1 LGHNA and CDR2 YSLEER. V lost 0 bases and J 6 bases, leaving 6 bases between the germline ends. The DNA of the CDR3 is TGCGCCAGCAGCCAAGATCAAAGTCAGCCCCAGCATTTT. Translation gives CASSQDQSQPQHF.

The V call is TRBV24-1, the J call TRBJ2-1; D might be TRBD1 (6 bases). CDR3 length: 14 residues. Germline CDR1 is KGHDR and CDR2 is SFDVKD. V lost 5 bases, J lost 4 bases, and 11 bases lay in between. Here the CDR3 reads CATSGRGPYNEQFF. In DNA, the CDR3 is TGTGCCACCAGTGGCAGGGGACCATACAATGAGCAGTTCTTC.

This clonotype has ten or more counts. DNA for the CDR3: TGCGCCAGCAGCCAAGATGGGAGGGGAGAGACCCAGTACTTC. Protein sequence: CASSQDGRGETQYF. This chain uses TRBV4-1 with TRBJ2-5; TRBD2 matches at 7 bases. The V segment lost 0 bases and the J segment 4 bases; nucleotides outside the gene matches: 2. There are 14 residues in the CDR3. The germline gives CDR1 MGHRA, CDR2 YSYEKL.

The DNA for the CDR3 is TGTGCCACCCTGGACAGGGGACGTGGCTACACCTTC. It yields the protein CATLDRGRGYTF. The chain is built from TRBV24-1 and TRBJ1-2; TRBD1 agrees at 9 bases. CDR1 and CDR2 from the germline V gene are KGHDR and SFDVKD. The CDR3 contains 12 residues. V shed 9 bases and J 7 bases; nucleotides not matched to a gene: 5.

This chain joins TRBV10-3 and TRBJ1-1, with no clear D. CDR3 length: 14 residues. Germline assignment: CDR1 ENHRY and CDR2 SYGVKD. Trimming cost V 0 bases and J 4 bases, with 9 bases left between them. The CDR3 region is CAISESTGATEAFF. CDR3 sequence (DNA): TGTGCCATCAGTGAGTCTACGGGCGCCACTGAAGCTTTCTTT.

The rearrangement links TRBV2 to TRBJ2-1; D may match TRBD1 or TRBD2 (5 bases each). Germline values: CDR1 SNHLY, CDR2 FYNNEI. The length of the CDR3 is 16 residues. V lost 7 bases and J 0 bases, leaving 16 bases between the germline ends. The CDR3 sequence: CASNPGTTSSYNEQFF. Here the CDR3 DNA reads TGTGCCAGCAACCCTGGGACCACGAGCTCCTACAATGAGCAGTTCTTC.

The chain links TRBV11-1 to TRBJ1-2, with 7 nucleotides matching TRBD1. The CDR3 consists of 16 residues. CDR1 and CDR2 (germline): SGHAT, FQDESV (reference sequence). The ends lost 5 bases at V and 9 bases at J; junction bases unmatched: 18. For the CDR3, the DNA is TGTGCCAGCAGCGGGGGAGACAGGGCGGTAGGGTATAGCTACACCTTC. It yields the protein CASSGGDRAVGYSYTF.